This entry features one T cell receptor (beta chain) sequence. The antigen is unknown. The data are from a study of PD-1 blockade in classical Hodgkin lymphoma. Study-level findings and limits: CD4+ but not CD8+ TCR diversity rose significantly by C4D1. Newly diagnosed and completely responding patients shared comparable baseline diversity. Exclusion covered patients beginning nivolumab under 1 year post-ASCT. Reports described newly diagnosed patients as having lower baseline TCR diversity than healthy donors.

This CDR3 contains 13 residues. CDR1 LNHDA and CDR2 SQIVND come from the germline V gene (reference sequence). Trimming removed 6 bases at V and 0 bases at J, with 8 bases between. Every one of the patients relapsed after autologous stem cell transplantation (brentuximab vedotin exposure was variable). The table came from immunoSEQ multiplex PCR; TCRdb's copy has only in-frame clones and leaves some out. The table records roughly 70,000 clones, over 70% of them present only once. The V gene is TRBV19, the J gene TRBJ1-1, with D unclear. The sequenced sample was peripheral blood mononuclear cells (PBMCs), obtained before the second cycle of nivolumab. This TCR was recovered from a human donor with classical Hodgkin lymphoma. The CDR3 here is CASRSEMNTEAFF. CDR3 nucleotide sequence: TGTGCCAGTAGGTCAGAAATGAACACTGAAGCTTTCTTT.